The clone carrying this TCR beta chain was detected only once. This record belongs to a study of blood T cell repertoires in COVID-19. Study-level background: The study drew acute and convalescent COVID-19 samples from the United States, Italy and Spain. T cells, B-cell-depleted T cells, or PBMCs provided the cDNA or gDNA that served as material.

Per the original data handling: Estimation of nucleated cell counts relied on the amplification of reference gene primers. Sequencing used immunoSEQ multiplex PCR; TCRdb keeps in-frame clones, though not all of them. V and J calls and clone size are those listed in that table; D and trimming were worked out from the DNA. The table includes 270,000 or so clones, around 89% detected once. CDR1 is SGHVS, CDR2 FNYEAQ, per germline. V lost 2 bases and J lost 8; bases outside the gene matches: 5. The CDR3 has 13 amino acids. The sequencing sample was made of peripheral blood. This sequence was found in a man aged 35-49 years with acute or convalescent COVID-19. The chain combines TRBV7-6 with TRBJ1-2, with 7 nucleotides matching TRBD1. The CDR3 loop is CASSLFQGDGYTF. In DNA, the CDR3 is TGTGCCAGCAGCTTATTCCAGGGGGACGGCTACACCTTC.